Each of the 21 T cell receptor beta chains below was sequenced from the same sample in a study of CD8+ T cells in alopecia areata. TCR sequencing used cDNA made by reverse transcription of extracted RNA. TCRdb's table, derived via immunoSEQ multiplex PCR, lists solely in-frame clones and lacks some. The top ten clones hold 0.95% to 1.5% of a sample with under 250,000 clones, roughly 66% of them seen once. Sample treatment: oral pan-JAK inhibitor, 5-10 mg twice daily. Sequencing was performed on CD4+ T cells sorted from blood, taken around week 44, from a patient treated with tofacitinib. All receptors come from a human donor with alopecia areata.

The V and J genes are TRBV7-2 and TRBJ2-3; D might be TRBD1 or TRBD2, each matching 5 bases. The CDR3 has 16 residues. V lost 4 bases, J lost 4 bases, and 18 bases lay in between. CDR1 is SGHTA and CDR2 is FQGNSA in the germline V gene. The CDR3 nucleotides are TGTGCCAGCAGCTCCGGGCTGGGGGTGGGCTCAGATACGCAGTATTTT. Translation: CASSSGLGVGSDTQYF.

This clone showed up just once. The chain recombines TRBV19 with TRBJ1-5; D gene ambiguous. Germline CDR1 LNHDA, CDR2 SQIVND (reference sequence). The CDR3 sequence is 13 residues long. Trimming removed 5 bases at V and 4 bases at J, with 9 bases between. The CDR3 bases are TGTGCCAGTAGTCCTCGGGAGAATCAGCCCCAGCATTTT. Protein product: CASSPRENQPQHF.

The V call is TRBV5-6, the J call TRBJ1-4, with 8 bases matching TRBD1. This CDR3 has 15 residues. The ends lost 2 bases at V and 6 bases at J; junction bases unmatched: 6. Germline V gene data show CDR1 as SGHDT and CDR2 as YYEEEE. CDR3 sequence reads: CASSLVDREDEKLFF. DNA for the CDR3: TGTGCCAGCAGCTTAGTGGACAGGGAGGATGAAAAACTGTTTTTT.

The gene calls are TRBV29-1 and TRBJ1-5, with 7 bases identical to TRBD1. The CDR3 runs to 13 residues. Trimming at V came to 6 bases and at J to 6 bases, leaving 8 bases not matched to a gene. Germline lookup yields CDR1 SQVTM and CDR2 ANQGSEA. The CDR3 DNA reads TGCAGCGTAAAGACAGGGTCGGGTCAGCCCCAGCATTTT. Its translation is CSVKTGSGQPQHF.

The chain combines TRBV4-3 with TRBJ2-2; the D is unclear. The CDR3 totals 15 residues. CDR1 and CDR2 from the germline V gene are LGHNA and YSLEER. The V and J ends lost 3 bases and 2 bases respectively, with 10 bases between them. For the CDR3, the DNA is TGCGCCAGCAGCCACAGCTTCCCAAACACCGGGGAGCTGTTTTTT. This sequence encodes CASSHSFPNTGELFF.

This rearrangement joins TRBV30 to TRBJ1-2; D is uncertain. The CDR3 contains 13 residues. Germline loops: CDR1 GTSNPN, CDR2 SVGIG (reference sequence). Trimming stripped 0 bases from V and 8 bases from J, with 13 bases between. The CDR3 sequence is CAWSVPEVFGYTF. The CDR3 DNA is TGTGCCTGGAGTGTACCCGAGGTGTTCGGCTACACCTTC.

This chain uses TRBV7-2 with TRBJ1-1, with D perhaps TRBD1 (5 bases). This CDR3 is built from 14 residues. The germline CDR1 and CDR2 sequences are SGHTA and FQGNSA. V lost 5 bases, J lost 4 bases, and 14 bases lay in between. The CDR3 region has the DNA TGTGCCAGCAGCCCCCGGGGGGTGGGCACTGAAGCTTTCTTT. It specifies CASSPRGVGTEAFF.

The CDR3 sequence: CASSQDWKLDRRATNEKLFF. For the CDR3, the DNA is TGTGCCAGCAGCCAAGATTGGAAACTGGACAGAAGGGCAACTAATGAAAAACTGTTTTTT. The rearrangement uses TRBV4-2 and TRBJ1-4; weak D call: TRBD1 (6 bases). The ends were cut back, 0 bases at V and 0 bases at J, with 20 bases in the middle. This CDR3 is 20 amino acids long. In germline, CDR1 is LGHNA, CDR2 YNFKEQ.

The chain employs TRBV4-1 and TRBJ1-6, with 7 nucleotides matching TRBD1. The V gene's germline CDR1 is MGHRA and CDR2 YSYEKL. CDR3 size: 16 residues. The ends lost 4 bases at V and 8 bases at J; junction bases unmatched: 11. CDR3 in amino acids: CASSRGGGGVDSPLHF. The CDR3 DNA reads TGCGCCAGCAGCCGAGGTGGAGGGGGCGTCGATTCACCCCTCCACTTT.

This sequence joins TRBV25-1 and TRBJ2-1; D possibly uses TRBD1 or TRBD2 (5 bases each). CDR3 length: 15 amino acids. Trimming cost V 8 bases and J 8 bases, with 22 bases left between them. Germline CDR1 and CDR2: MGHDK and SYGVNS. The CDR3 DNA is TGTGCCAGCTGTACCACCCAGGGACCAGGCGATGAGCAGTTCTTC. The encoded protein is CASCTTQGPGDEQFF.

The rearrangement uses TRBV19 and TRBJ1-2, with D unresolved. The V gene's germline CDR1 is LNHDA and CDR2 SQIVND (reference sequence). The CDR3 has 13 residues. V gave up 6 bases and J gave up 5 bases, with 13 bases separating them. In DNA, the CDR3 is TGTGCCAGTAGGGCCGGACGGATTTATGGCTACACCTTC. It yields the protein CASRAGRIYGYTF.

This chain uses TRBV2 with TRBJ2-7; D is possibly TRBD1 (6 bases). Trimming cost V 6 bases and J 5 bases, with 11 bases left between them. This CDR3 contains 12 residues. In germline, CDR1 is SNHLY, CDR2 FYNNEI. The CDR3 loop is CASRLEGDEQYF. CDR3 coding DNA: TGTGCCAGCAGGCTCGAGGGGGACGAGCAGTACTTC.

The V gene is TRBV2, the J gene TRBJ2-4; 7 bases are shared with TRBD2. CDR3 length: 13 residues. Germline V gene data show CDR1 as SNHLY and CDR2 as FYNNEI. V dropped 6 bases and J dropped 16; count of bases not matched to a gene: 15. The CDR3 sequence is CASSGVAGDQPYF. As DNA, the CDR3 is TGTGCCAGCAGCGGTGTGGCGGGGGACCAGCCTTACTTC.

The rearrangement joins TRBV5-1 to TRBJ2-2; no definite D call. Per the germline V gene, CDR1 is SGHRS and CDR2 is YFSETQ. Deletions cut 2 bases from V and 1 base from J, with 6 bases between. This CDR3 region has 14 residues. This chain's CDR3 is CASSLRGNTGELFF. The CDR3 nucleotides read TGCGCCAGCAGCTTAAGAGGGAACACCGGGGAGCTGTTTTTT.

There are a few counts of this clone. The chain joins TRBV7-2 to TRBJ1-5, with D unclear. CDR3 length: 14 residues. Germline CDR1 is SGHTA and CDR2 is FQGNSA. The V end was cut by 2 bases, the J end by 2 bases, with 7 bases between. The CDR3 sequence: CASSLYSGNQPQHF. The CDR3 nucleotides read TGTGCCAGCAGCTTATATTCGGGCAATCAGCCCCAGCATTTT.

The sample holds one count of this clone. The V call is TRBV5-1, the J call TRBJ1-5; TRBD1 might be the D (5 bases). This CDR3 has 13 amino acids. Trimming removed 5 bases at V and 0 bases at J, with 6 bases between. From germline, CDR1 is SGHRS and CDR2 YFSETQ. CDR3 region: CASRGDSNQPQHF. DNA of the CDR3: TGCGCCAGCAGAGGGGATAGCAATCAGCCCCAGCATTTT.

The genes are TRBV4-3 and TRBJ1-6; no firm D call. The CDR3 has 14 amino acids. The germline gives CDR1 LGHNA, CDR2 YSLEER. The V end was cut by 1 base, the J end by 10 bases, with 11 bases between. The CDR3 loop reads CASSQVAGGSPLHF. The CDR3 bases are TGCGCCAGCAGCCAAGTGGCCGGAGGGTCACCCCTCCACTTT.

The rearrangement uses TRBV2 and TRBJ2-3; D call uncertain. In germline, CDR1 is SNHLY, CDR2 FYNNEI. V shed 8 bases and J shed 4 bases, with 7 bases lying between them. CDR3 size: 11 residues. The CDR3 DNA reads as TGTGCCAGCTCCTTGGCAGATACGCAGTATTTT. It translates to CASSLADTQYF.

This clone was detected a few times. The chain uses TRBV11-3 and TRBJ2-1; TRBD2 agrees at 7 bases. The CDR3 has 15 amino acids. V trimming: 5 bases; J trimming: 8 bases; junction bases outside the gene matches: 12. Germline CDR1 SGHNT, CDR2 YENEEA. The CDR3 spells CASSLSVAGEDEQFF. CDR3 DNA: TGTGCCAGCAGCCTCTCCGTCGCGGGGGAGGATGAGCAGTTCTTC.

The V and J genes are TRBV14 and TRBJ1-6; 7 positions agree with TRBD1. This CDR3 comprises 15 residues. The germline gives CDR1 SGHDN, CDR2 FVKESK. V shed 5 bases, J shed 7 bases, and the junction held 8 bases outside the gene matches. The CDR3 DNA reads TGTGCCAGCAGCTTACGACAGGGACCCAATTCACCCCTCCACTTT. Translating it yields CASSLRQGPNSPLHF.

The CDR3 region has the DNA TGTGCCAGCAGCTTATTAGGGGAGTGGGCAGGGGAGGCCTACGAGCAGTACTTC. Translating gives CASSLLGEWAGEAYEQYF. The chain couples TRBV5-6 to TRBJ2-7, with D possibly being TRBD1 or TRBD2 (6 bases each). V lost 2 bases and J lost 2, with 23 bases in between. Germline V gene data show CDR1 as SGHDT and CDR2 as YYEEEE. This CDR3 is built from 18 residues.